The 6 T cell receptor beta chains in this list originate from one sample, sequenced in a study of T cell repertoires in cytomegalovirus infection. TCRdb used MiXCR to reprocess the reads, holding one entry per CDR3 protein. The top ten hold 6.5% to 10% of the sample, which has hundreds of thousands of distinct CDR3 sequences, 20% to 25% seen once. Sequenced sample: CD8+ T cells from PBMCs. All receptors derive from a human donor in good health (CMV status not recorded). Some clones in this sample may be carry-over from other donors' samples.

The chain combines TRBV19 with TRBJ1-2, with 10 bases identical to TRBD1. Germline assignment: CDR1 LNHDA and CDR2 SQIVND (reference sequence). The CDR3 length is 14 residues. The V segment lost 4 bases and the J segment 4 bases; nucleotides outside the gene matches: 3. CDR3 sequence: CASSKGQGTYGYTF. The DNA for the CDR3 is TGTGCCAGTAGTAAGGGACAGGGGACCTATGGCTACACCTTC.

The J gene is TRBJ1-1, the V gene TRBV4-3; D remains unclear. V lost 0 bases and J 0 bases, leaving 14 bases between the germline ends. Germline CDR1 and CDR2: LGHNA and YSLEER. There are 17 residues in the CDR3. The CDR3 DNA is TGCGCCAGCAGCCAAGATCGCCAACGAAGAATGAACACTGAAGCTTTCTTT. It codes for CASSQDRQRRMNTEAFF.

This clonotype was found a few times. The chain carries TRBV28 and TRBJ2-3, with D unresolved. The CDR3 sequence is 18 residues long. V lost 5 bases to trimming and J lost 0 bases, with 21 bases between them. Per the germline V gene, CDR1 is MDHEN and CDR2 is SYDVKM. The chain's CDR3 is CASSPVGNGVTSTDTQYF. In nucleotides, the CDR3 is TGTGCCAGCAGTCCCGTCGGCAATGGGGTAACTAGCACAGATACGCAGTATTTT. Using reference TRBV28 and TRBJ2-3 for the parts outside the CDR3, the full variable domain is DVKVTQSSRYLVKRTGEKVFLECVQDMDHENMFWYRQDPGLGLRLIYFSYDVKMKEKGDIPEGYSVSREKKERFSLILESASTNQTSMYLCASSPVGNGVTSTDTQYFGPGTRLTVL.

The gene calls are TRBV11-2 and TRBJ2-7; D perhaps matches TRBD1 (6 bases). The V gene lost 1 base and the J gene lost 3 bases, with 10 bases spanning the gap. Per germline, CDR1 SGHAT and CDR2 FQNNGV. There are 14 residues in the CDR3. CDR3 DNA sequence: TGTGCCAGCAGCTTAGGGCAGGGGTTCTACGAGCAGTACGTC. It encodes CASSLGQGFYEQYV.

This clonotype was recorded a few times. The chain carries TRBV7-6 and TRBJ2-7, with 7 bases matching TRBD1. The V and J ends lost 5 bases and 2 bases, in that order; junction bases with no gene match: 6. The CDR3 extends over 14 amino acids. The germline V gene has CDR1 SGHVS and CDR2 FNYEAQ. CDR3 residues: CASSQRTGAYEQYF. The CDR3 DNA follows: TGTGCCAGCAGCCAAAGGACAGGCGCCTACGAGCAGTACTTC.

This sequence joins TRBV7-9 and TRBJ2-3; no clear D gene. The CDR3 consists of 16 residues. The germline CDR1 and CDR2 sequences are SEHNR and FQNEAQ (reference sequence). Trimming pared 0 bases from V and 0 bases from J, leaving 10 bases between. CDR3 amino acids: CASSLALAESTDTQYF. Here the CDR3 DNA reads TGTGCCAGCAGCTTAGCGCTGGCCGAGAGCACAGATACGCAGTATTTT. The whole variable domain, remainder taken from reference TRBV7-9 and TRBJ2-3, is DTGVSQNPRHKITKRGQNVTFRCDPISEHNRLYWYRQTLGQGPEFLTYFQNEAQLEKSRLLSDRFSAERPKGSFSTLEIQRTEQGDSAMYLCASSLALAESTDTQYFGPGTRLTVL.